This T cell receptor beta chain was identified during a study of T-cell memory formation after mild COVID-19. Overall study findings and caveats: Clones which contracted sat mainly in CM and EM if CD4+, and in EMRA if CD8+.

This clonotype was detected only a few times. The antigen is not known. TCRdb called the 5' RACE reads again in MiXCR, with one record for every CDR3 protein. This sample has around 130,000 distinct CDR3 sequences; roughly 6% occur once, and the top ten carry approximately 2.1%. The germline V gene has CDR1 SGHDT and CDR2 YYEEEE. The CDR3 is made up of 16 amino acids. Trimming removed 1 base at V and 0 bases at J, with 10 bases between. The sample consisted of PBMCs or a T cell subset sorted from them (not recorded which). This sequence joins TRBV5-6 and TRBJ2-2; D gene unclear. The sequence came from an adult woman who had mild COVID-19 (a few samples of this study predate the infection). Cell type and time point are not known. CDR3 loop: CASSLPPLTNTGELFF. CDR3 DNA sequence: TGTGCCAGCAGCTTGCCGCCCCTAACGAACACCGGGGAGCTGTTTTTT.